The sequence of this TCR beta chain was determined in a study of ipilimumab plus nivolumab after autologous stem cell transplantation. TCRdb keeps only in-frame clones here, not all; method: immunoSEQ multiplex PCR. This sample yields some 15,000 clones, of which about 86% are seen a single time; more than 20% belongs to the top ten. The CDR3 sequence is 16 residues long. This clone appeared a single time. The gene calls are TRBV5-2 and TRBJ1-2. TRBV5-2 is a pseudogene. This receptor was identified in a male donor with diffuse large B-cell lymphoma. Sequenced material: PBMCs, taken in a trial of ipilimumab plus nivolumab as post-transplant consolidation. The CDR3 DNA follows: TGTGCCAGCAAACTCGGTGGAGTACGAAAGACCTATGGCTACACCTTC. This sequence encodes CASKLGGVRKTYGYTF.